This TCR beta chain was sequenced in a study of shared clonotypes between healthy human individuals (TCRdb year 2020). In the study overall: A couple of women and a few men aged 18 to 49 years were included in the cohort. For each donor, three plates each were used for CD4 naive and CD4 memory, two plates were used for CD8 naive, and one plate was used for CD8 memory. To estimate repertoire size and how much clonotypes are shared between individuals, the study performed deep sequencing of blood TCR repertoires from roughly five healthy adults. Different laboratories and diverse techniques were used to prepare libraries and sequence TCR repertoires, to increase sequencing depth and limit assay-specific biases. Per donor, leukapheresis produced somewhere between about 0.9 and 9.5 billion PBMCs. Study-level results and caveats: Pairwise subsampling indicated that sequencing depth was expected to affect the degree of clonotype sharing among donors. Sharing across a few donors was observed for around 5% of naive CD4, under 4% of naive CD8, 2% to 2.5% of memory CD4, and around 0.4% of memory CD8 clonotypes. Rarefaction of sorted-subset datasets indicated incomplete sequencing despite the large sequencing depth. The genetic and exposure-history diversity represented was limited by the small number of donors. Sampling was limited to blood, and TCR repertoires in tissue likely differ from TCR repertoires in blood. Higher generation probabilities were observed for clonotypes shared by all four sorted-subset donors than for non-shared clonotypes. Estimated clonotype richness was generally larger for naive than for memory subsets.

Using the deep immunoSEQ assay, multiplex PCR amplified TCR CDR3 regions from genomic DNA. Extracted genomic DNA from each cell subset was spread evenly across all wells of several immunoSEQ 96-well plates, with each plate serving as a replicate. Each replicate PCR for sorted subsets received around 200 ng genomic DNA, equal to tens of thousands of T cell genomes. Purified libraries were measured with a Qubit 3.0 fluorometer, size-checked on a Bioanalyzer 2100, and measured again with the KAPA Library Quantification kit. Every immunoSEQ 96-well plate was sequenced on a dedicated single-read 150-cycle Illumina NextSeq 550 flow cell. Under the source paper's analysis protocol: The immunoSEQ output contained only junctional sequences without quality scores, so filtering could not match that applied to full-length reads. Sequences were annotated with PyIR, a Python wrapper for IgBLAST v1.9, and V/J genes and CDR3 were assigned using IMGT germline references. Reads were removed for weak V/J assignments (E-value above 1e-6), missing CDR3, stop codons, out-of-frame junctions, or ambiguous translated residues. V3J clonotypes were defined by identical inferred V gene, J gene, and CDR3 amino acid sequence. To compute the percentage overlap between repertoires, the number of shared unique clonotypes was divided by the size of the smaller repertoire. RTK rarefaction, the Chao1 estimator, and Recon v2.1 estimates of unobserved clonotypes were used to assess repertoire richness. OLGA was used to compute generation probabilities for all TCRbeta clonotypes that the gDNA method yielded from a few donors. As stored in TCRdb, this immuneACCESS dataset retains in-frame rearrangements with V and J assigned. A fraction of the clones does not appear; measured against another copy, unresolved V genes explain less than half of the discrepancy, and the remainder lacks a known reason. The V and J calls and clone size come from that table; D and trimming were worked out from the DNA. The sample contains 2 million to 3 million clones, under 95% of them found a single time. The ten biggest clones cover approximately 0.36% of the sample.

The donors were healthy, HIV-negative adults with no recently reported acute infections or vaccinations. Every donor was a Caucasian adult living in Nashville, Tennessee, USA. Magnetic negative selection was used to enrich CD4+ T cells, after which naive cells were positively selected on CD45RA and the negative fraction became the memory subset. Blood was obtained by leukapheresis, after which PBMCs were separated by Ficoll-Histopaque density gradient centrifugation and cryopreserved in liquid nitrogen vapor phase. Analytical flow cytometry was used to check the purity and quantity of each magnetically sorted T cell population. From each sorted fraction, genomic DNA was isolated and quantified by UV absorbance on a Nanodrop 2000c. Remarks on this clone: Its antigen remains undetermined. No much larger clone exists at a distance of one base, and base qualities are not known.

Via the germline V gene, CDR1 is MDHEN and CDR2 SYDVKM. V was cut back by 6 bases and J by 1 base, leaving a gap of 13 bases between them. Measured from the cysteine to the phenylalanine, the CDR3 is 14 residues long. The sequence is cut down to CDR3 DNA, 42 bases in frame from base 1. The receptor was derived from a young man in good health. Some clones in this sample may be carry-over from other donors' samples. This sequence uses TRBV28 and TRBJ2-7; the D gene lacks a confident call. Sequenced material: naive CD4+ T cells from PBMCs. The cell subset or site label of this sample denotes: CD45RA+ positively selected. The DNA sequence is as follows: TGTGCCAGCAGGAGTGGGGTGCGGTCCTACGAGCAGTACTTC. This gives the protein CASRSGVRSYEQYF.